This paragraph reports one TCR beta chain. What it binds is not known. Sequencing was performed with immunoSEQ multiplex PCR; in TCRdb, only in-frame clones are kept and a portion is missing. Here the sample spans more than 45,000 clones, approximately 88% being singletons. CDR3 length: 16 amino acids. The germline V gene encodes CDR1 MDHEN and CDR2 SYDVKM. V lost 5 bases, J lost 3 bases, and 17 bases lay in between. These data belong to a study of lymphopenia after photon versus proton radiotherapy. Overall study findings and caveats: Larger post-nadir TCR diversity loss correlated inversely with survival in deceased patients. Authors raise, but do not show, better survival with proton therapy. After lymphocyte nadir, photon-treated repertoires showed oligoclonal expansion, especially CD8+ Temra. Proton therapy kept repertoires fairly stable, unlike photons, which gained effector/memory cells.

The chain links TRBV28 to TRBJ2-1; the D is unclear. The receptor was isolated from a man in his fifties or sixties with pancreatic cancer. The sequenced sample was peripheral blood, obtained from a patient treated with proton-based radiotherapy. CDR3: CASSRPLTLHYNEQFF. For the CDR3, the DNA is TGTGCCAGCAGTAGGCCTCTAACCCTTCACTACAATGAGCAGTTCTTC. Using reference TRBV28 and TRBJ2-1 for the parts outside the CDR3, the full variable domain is DVKVTQSSRYLVKRTGEKVFLECVQDMDHENMFWYRQDPGLGLRLIYFSYDVKMKEKGDIPEGYSVSREKKERFSLILESASTNQTSMYLCASSRPLTLHYNEQFFGPGTRLTVL.